The 19 T cell receptor beta chains given below trace back to one sample, sequenced in a study of blood T cells in healthy people across ages. Sample-barcoded 5' priming and a J-beta primer mix drove a second PCR of roughly 6 to 12 cycles. Each CDR3 protein is one row after TCRdb ran MiXCR on the 5' RACE reads. Among fewer than 800,000 distinct CDR3 sequences listed, 49% were seen once. Input material: blood. These receptors all stem from a woman aged 60-75 years in good health.

This clonotype was seen a few times. The rearrangement uses TRBV7-9 and TRBJ1-2, with 9 positions matching TRBD1. The germline gives CDR1 SEHNR, CDR2 FQNEAQ (reference sequence). The V segment lost 0 bases and the J segment 8 bases; nucleotides outside the gene matches: 13. This CDR3 has 17 residues. The CDR3 nucleotides are TGTGCCAGCAGCTTAGCGTTGGAACCGGGACAGGGTCCGGGCTACACCTTC. It yields the protein CASSLALEPGQGPGYTF.

The rearrangement uses TRBV29-1 and TRBJ2-7; the D gene could be TRBD1 or TRBD2 (5 bases each). The J call could be wrong; TRBJ2-5 is a better fit for the DNA end. Germline V lookup: CDR1 SQVTM, CDR2 ANQGSEA. The CDR3 is made up of 14 amino acids. The CDR3 DNA sequence: TGCAGCGTTGATGGGGACGGGACCGGGGAGACCCAGTACTTC. It codes for CSVDGDGTGETQYF.

The rearrangement joins TRBV4-3 to TRBJ2-6; weak D call: TRBD1 (7 bases). Between the trimmed V and J ends, which lost 1 base and 0 bases, there was a span of 22 bases. Germline V lookup: CDR1 LGHNA, CDR2 YSLEER. The length of the CDR3 is 21 residues. DNA for the CDR3: TGCGCCAGCAGCCAAGGTCGCGGCAGGGGGGCTATGATCTCTGGGGCCAACGTCCTGACTTTC. Translation: CASSQGRGRGAMISGANVLTF.

The V and J genes are TRBV7-9 and TRBJ1-1; 9 nucleotides agree with TRBD1. The V gene's germline CDR1 is SEHNR and CDR2 FQNEAQ (reference sequence). Germline trimming cut 5 bases from V and 4 bases from J; bases unmatched to any gene: 8. The CDR3 is 15 residues long. The DNA for the CDR3 is TGTGCCAGCAGCCAACAGGGGGCGGTTGGCACTGAAGCTTTCTTT. Amino acid sequence: CASSQQGAVGTEAFF.

V is TRBV7-8 and J is TRBJ1-1, with a weak D call TRBD1 (5 bases). CDR3 length: 15 amino acids. Germline V gives CDR1 SGHVS, CDR2 FQNEAQ. V lost 3 bases and J 2 bases, leaving 13 bases between the germline ends. As DNA, the CDR3 is TGTGCCAGCAGCTTGGGGGGACGGATAAACACTGAAGCTTTCTTT. This sequence encodes CASSLGGRINTEAFF.

V usage is TRBV20-1 and J usage is TRBJ2-7; D is undetermined. CDR1 is DFQATT and CDR2 is SNEGSKA in the germline V gene (reference sequence). V lost 3 bases and J 0 bases, leaving 18 bases between the germline ends. The length of the CDR3 is 16 residues. CDR3 coding DNA: TGCAGTGCTAGTCCCCGTCTGGCGGAGAGCTCCTACGAGCAGTACTTC. This gives the protein CSASPRLAESSYEQYF.

The table lists this clonotype with many counts. The chain is built from TRBV19 and TRBJ2-1; 11 bases are a match to TRBD2. Trimming removed 6 bases from V and 8 bases from J; junction bases left unmatched: 9. This CDR3 has 15 amino acids. Germline loops: CDR1 LNHDA, CDR2 SQIVND (reference sequence). The CDR3 region has the DNA TGTGCCAGTAGCCGTACTAGCGGGAGCTTCGATGAGCAGTTCTTC. This sequence encodes CASSRTSGSFDEQFF.

This clonotype was detected a few times. The V and J genes are TRBV27 and TRBJ2-7; the D gene is possibly TRBD1 (5 bases). The germline V gene has CDR1 MNHEY and CDR2 SMNVEV (reference sequence). The CDR3 runs 13 residues. The V gene lost 11 bases and the J gene lost 3 bases, with 17 bases spanning the gap. The CDR3 nucleotides are TGTGCCTCCTCTACTTCCAGGGACTACGAGCAGTACTTC. Amino acids: CASSTSRDYEQYF.

V is TRBV20-1 and J is TRBJ2-7, with TRBD2 matching 9 bases. This CDR3 region has 15 residues. V was pared by 0 bases and J by 7 bases, with 10 bases of the junction left unmatched. The germline CDR1 and CDR2 sequences are DFQATT and SNEGSKA (reference sequence). The DNA of the CDR3 is TGCAGTGCTAGAGATCCTAGCGGGATGGGGAATGAGCAGTACTTC. Amino acids: CSARDPSGMGNEQYF.

The V and J genes are TRBV7-6 and TRBJ2-7, with D tentatively TRBD2 (5 bases). Germline loops: CDR1 SGHVS, CDR2 FNYEAQ. V was cut by 4 bases and J by 4 bases, with 11 bases left in between. There are 13 residues in the CDR3. In DNA, the CDR3 is TGTGCCAGCAGCTCCCGCCGGGGTTACGAGCAGTACTTC. Amino acids: CASSSRRGYEQYF.

The V and J genes are TRBV28 and TRBJ2-3; the D gene is possibly TRBD2 (5 bases). Trimming removed 5 bases at V and 0 bases at J, with 15 bases between. Germline V CDR1 and CDR2: MDHEN, SYDVKM. The CDR3 length is 16 residues. CDR3 amino acids: CASSPGRTLSTDTQYF. In nucleotides, the CDR3 is TGTGCCAGCAGTCCGGGTCGGACTCTTAGCACAGATACGCAGTATTTT.

This rearrangement joins TRBV24-1 to TRBJ2-2; 8 bases fit TRBD2. V dropped 6 bases and J dropped 0; count of bases not matched to a gene: 8. Germline V gene data show CDR1 as KGHDR and CDR2 as SFDVKD. The CDR3 spans 17 residues. Here the CDR3 reads CATSKSGSTANTGELFF. The CDR3 DNA is TGTGCCACCAGTAAAAGCGGGAGCACCGCGAACACCGGGGAGCTGTTTTTT.

This chain joins TRBV20-1 and TRBJ2-7; 10 bases match TRBD1. The CDR3 is made up of 15 amino acids. Trimming at V came to 3 bases and at J to 4 bases, leaving 9 bases not matched to a gene. Germline lookup yields CDR1 DFQATT and CDR2 SNEGSKA (reference sequence). CDR3 residues: CSARGTGALTYEQYF. The CDR3 DNA reads TGCAGTGCTAGGGGGACAGGGGCCCTGACTTACGAGCAGTACTTC.

The chain links TRBV6-6 to TRBJ1-6, with 7 bases matching TRBD1. The J segment lost 12 bases and the V segment lost 5 bases, leaving 10 bases of the junction unmatched. The CDR3 length is 14 residues. The V gene's germline CDR1 is MNHNY and CDR2 SVGAGI (reference sequence). The CDR3 here is CASSLRDRERPLHF. The DNA of the CDR3 is TGTGCCAGCAGTCTTCGCGACAGGGAGAGACCCCTCCACTTT.

This clonotype was seen many times. V gene TRBV20-1 combines with J gene TRBJ2-7; 15 bases are shared with TRBD2. Germline V lookup: CDR1 DFQATT, CDR2 SNEGSKA (reference sequence). The CDR3 runs 16 residues. Unmatched junction bases numbered 7, after V lost 7 bases and J lost 0 bases. CDR3 bases: TGCAGTGGAACCGGACTAGCGGGAGGGCCCTCCTACGAGCAGTACTTC. Encoded protein: CSGTGLAGGPSYEQYF.

The chain links TRBV20-1 to TRBJ2-7, with 8 bases fitting TRBD2. The CDR3 is made up of 13 amino acids. Germline CDR1 and CDR2: DFQATT and SNEGSKA (reference sequence). Trimming cost V 4 bases and J 2 bases; bases outside gene matches: 4. The CDR3 DNA reads TGCAGTGCTACGGCGGGAGGCGCCTACGAGCAGTACTTC. It yields the protein CSATAGGAYEQYF.

The CDR3 sequence is CASSFQAGMVYNEQFF. DNA for the CDR3: TGTGCCAGCAGCTTCCAAGCGGGGATGGTCTACAATGAGCAGTTCTTC. This chain connects TRBV7-2 to TRBJ2-1, with 7 bases lining up with TRBD2. The V gene end was trimmed by 3 bases and the J gene end by 3 bases; junction bases not matched to a gene: 8. The length of the CDR3 is 16 residues. Germline CDR1 and CDR2: SGHTA and FQGNSA.

The rearrangement links TRBV7-2 to TRBJ2-7, with D tentatively TRBD2 (5 bases). This CDR3 region has 17 residues. The germline CDR1 and CDR2 sequences are SGHTA and FQGNSA. The germline V and J ends were trimmed by 0 bases and 2 bases, with 17 bases remaining between them. CDR3 DNA: TGTGCCAGCAGCTTAGCGATTGGTATAGCGAATCCCTACGAGCAGTACTTC. It specifies CASSLAIGIANPYEQYF.

The V gene is TRBV7-2, the J gene TRBJ2-7, with D tentatively TRBD2 (6 bases). The ends were cut back, 5 bases at V and 5 bases at J, with 16 bases in the middle. This CDR3 spans 14 amino acids. CDR1 is SGHTA, CDR2 FQGNSA, per germline. The CDR3 loop reads CASSPGRMVDEQYF. The CDR3 nucleotides are TGTGCCAGCAGCCCGGGGAGGATGGTTGACGAGCAGTACTTC.